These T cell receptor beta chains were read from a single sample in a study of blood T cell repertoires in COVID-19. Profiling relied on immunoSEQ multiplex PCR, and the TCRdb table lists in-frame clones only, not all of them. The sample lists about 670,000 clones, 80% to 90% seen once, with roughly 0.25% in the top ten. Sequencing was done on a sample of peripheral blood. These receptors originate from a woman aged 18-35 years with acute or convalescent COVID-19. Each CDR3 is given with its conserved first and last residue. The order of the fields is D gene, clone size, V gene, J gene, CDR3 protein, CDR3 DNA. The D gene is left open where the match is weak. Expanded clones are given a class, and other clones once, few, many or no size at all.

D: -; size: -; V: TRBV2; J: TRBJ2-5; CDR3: CASRALGGQYF; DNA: TGTGCCAGCAGAGCGCTAGGGGGACAGTACTTC
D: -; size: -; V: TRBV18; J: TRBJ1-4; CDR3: CASSPRGEYLTNEKLFF; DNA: TGTGCCAGCTCACCCCGCGGGGAGTATCTAACTAATGAAAAACTGTTTTTT
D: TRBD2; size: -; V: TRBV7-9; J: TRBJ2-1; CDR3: CASRRGADNEQFF; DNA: TGTGCCAGCAGGCGGGGGGCGGACAATGAGCAGTTCTTC
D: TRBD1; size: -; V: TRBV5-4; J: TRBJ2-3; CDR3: CASSLEEGRGLRTDTQYF; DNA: TGTGCCAGCAGCTTGGAAGAGGGCAGGGGGCTTCGGACAGATACGCAGTATTTT
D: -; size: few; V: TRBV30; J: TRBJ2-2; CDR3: CAWVDKLTGELFF; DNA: TGTGCCTGGGTGGACAAACTCACCGGGGAGCTGTTTTTT
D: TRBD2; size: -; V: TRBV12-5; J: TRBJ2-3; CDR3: CASGLGRPGGDTQYF; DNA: TGTGCTAGTGGTTTGGGCCGGCCGGGGGGAGATACGCAGTATTTT
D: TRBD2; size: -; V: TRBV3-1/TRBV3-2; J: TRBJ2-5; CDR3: CASSQRAGRQETQYF; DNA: TGTGCCAGCAGCCAAAGAGCGGGGCGCCAAGAGACCCAGTACTTC
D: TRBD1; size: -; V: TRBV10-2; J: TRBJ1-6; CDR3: CASRDSSNSPLHF; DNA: TGCGCCAGCCGGGACAGCTCGAATTCACCCCTCCACTTT
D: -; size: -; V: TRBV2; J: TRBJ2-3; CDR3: CATQKGGTDTQYF; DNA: TGTGCCACCCAGAAGGGCGGGACAGATACGCAGTATTTT
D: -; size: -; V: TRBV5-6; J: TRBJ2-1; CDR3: CASSLDPGSNEQFF; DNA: TGTGCCAGCAGCTTGGATCCAGGTAGTAATGAGCAGTTCTTC
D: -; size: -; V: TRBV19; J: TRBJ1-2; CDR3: CASSIFGGADYGYTF; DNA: TGTGCCAGTAGTATTTTTGGAGGGGCGGACTATGGCTACACCTTC
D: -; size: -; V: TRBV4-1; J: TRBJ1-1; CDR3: CASSQAGDTEAFF; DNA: TGCGCCAGCAGCCAAGCAGGGGACACTGAAGCTTTCTTT
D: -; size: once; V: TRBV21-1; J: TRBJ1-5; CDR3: CASSKRPRHPFMHQPQHF; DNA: TGTGCCAGCAGCAAAAGACCCAGACATCCCTTTATGCATCAGCCCCAGCATTTT
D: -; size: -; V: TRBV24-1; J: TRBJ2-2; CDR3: CATEGIGELFF; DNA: TGTGCCACAGAGGGTATCGGGGAGCTGTTTTTT
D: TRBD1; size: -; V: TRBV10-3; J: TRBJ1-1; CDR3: CAISELRQGIYYTEAFF; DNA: TGTGCCATCAGTGAGCTCCGACAGGGGATCTATTACACTGAAGCTTTCTTT
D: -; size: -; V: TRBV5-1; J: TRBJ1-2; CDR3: CASSLEGVPYGYTF; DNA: TGCGCCAGCAGCTTGGAAGGGGTTCCCTATGGCTACACCTTC
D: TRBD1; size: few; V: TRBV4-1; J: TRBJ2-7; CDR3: CASSQDPGQGANEQYF; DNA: TGCGCCAGCAGCCAAGACCCTGGACAGGGGGCGAACGAGCAGTACTTC
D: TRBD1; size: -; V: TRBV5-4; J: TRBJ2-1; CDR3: CASRVGTGKYNEQFF; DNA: TGTGCCAGCAGGGTCGGGACAGGGAAATACAATGAGCAGTTCTTC
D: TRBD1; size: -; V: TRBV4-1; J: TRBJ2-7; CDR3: CASSHGTVGVYEQYF; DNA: TGCGCCAGCAGCCATGGGACAGTGGGGGTTTACGAGCAGTACTTC
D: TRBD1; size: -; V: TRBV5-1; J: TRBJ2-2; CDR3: CASSSRTGVVGELFF; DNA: TGCGCCAGCAGCTCTAGGACAGGGGTTGTCGGGGAGCTGTTTTTT
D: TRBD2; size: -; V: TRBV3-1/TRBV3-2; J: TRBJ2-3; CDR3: CASSQTGTTGSTQYF; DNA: TGTGCCAGCAGCCAAACCGGGACTACGGGAAGTACGCAGTATTTT
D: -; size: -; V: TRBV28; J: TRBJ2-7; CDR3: CATLNTPYEQYF; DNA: TGTGCCACCCTTAACACCCCCTACGAGCAGTACTTC
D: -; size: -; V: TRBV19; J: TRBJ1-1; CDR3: CASSHREQNTEAFF; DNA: TGTGCCAGTAGTCACCGGGAGCAGAACACTGAAGCTTTCTTT
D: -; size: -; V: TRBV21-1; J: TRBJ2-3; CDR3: CASSGKGQTFLYTQYF; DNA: TGTGCCAGCAGCGGGAAGGGACAGACTTTTTTATATACGCAGTATTTT